The 22 T cell receptor beta chains listed next were all sequenced from one sample in a study of cytotoxic CD8 clonotypes in ibrutinib-treated CLL. Method: immunoSEQ multiplex PCR; TCRdb's copy keeps in-frame clones and lacks some. The sample lists some 200,000 clones; approximately 72% were seen once. The sample here was PBMCs, taken after 24 months of ibrutinib treatment. These receptors were collected from a human donor with chronic lymphocytic leukemia.

The V gene is TRBV7-3, the J gene TRBJ2-7; no definite D call. V was cut by 5 bases and J by 2 bases, with 13 bases left in between. Looked up from germline, CDR1 is SGHTA and CDR2 is FQGTGA. The CDR3 contains 14 residues. This chain's CDR3 is CASSRPDQTYEQYF. The CDR3 DNA reads as TGTGCCAGCAGCCGTCCGGACCAAACCTACGAGCAGTACTTC.

Remarks on this clone: Mismatch with germline at one junction end may stem from a read error. This sequence joins TRBV10-2 and TRBJ2-1, with 7 bases aligning to TRBD2. This CDR3 is built from 13 residues. The germline V gene has CDR1 WSHSY and CDR2 SAAADI. The CDR3 sequence is CTSTTGGYNEQFF. Written as DNA, the CDR3 is TGCACCAGCACGACGGGAGGTTACAATGAGCAGTTCTTC.

The CDR3 here is CASSPPPGSNEKLFF. In DNA form, the CDR3 reads TGTGCCAGCTCACCACCGCCGGGAAGTAATGAAAAACTGTTTTTT. The V and J genes are TRBV18 and TRBJ1-4, with D hard to call. Trimming left V 0 bases short and J 4 bases short, with 9 bases between. The CDR3 consists of 15 residues. CDR1 and CDR2 from the germline V gene are KGHSH and LQKENI.

This chain joins TRBV14 and TRBJ2-7; D is ambiguous. The germline V and J ends were trimmed by 2 bases and 6 bases, with 14 bases remaining between them. The CDR3 contains 14 residues. Germline CDR1 and CDR2: SGHDN and FVKESK. This CDR3 is CASSQTTVVGEQYF. CDR3 DNA: TGTGCCAGCAGCCAAACCACTGTCGTTGGCGAGCAGTACTTC.

The rearrangement uses TRBV4-3 and TRBJ2-2; TRBD2 is a possible D gene (6 bases). The germline gives CDR1 LGHNA, CDR2 YSLEER. Trimming stripped 0 bases from V and 4 bases from J, with 15 bases between. CDR3 size: 17 residues. CDR3: CASSQDIGTGITGELFF. CDR3 coding DNA: TGCGCCAGCAGCCAAGATATCGGGACTGGAATCACCGGGGAGCTGTTTTTT.

V is TRBV7-9 and J is TRBJ2-7; TRBD1 matches at 8 bases. The germline V gene encodes CDR1 SEHNR and CDR2 FQNEAQ (reference sequence). The V segment lost 6 bases and the J segment 3 bases; nucleotides outside the gene matches: 7. CDR3 length equals 14 residues. CDR3 amino acids: CASSHRDRYYEQYF. The CDR3 nucleotides read TGTGCCAGCAGTCATCGGGACAGGTACTACGAGCAGTACTTC.

This clone was seen once. The chain uses TRBV23-1 and TRBJ1-5, with D possibly TRBD1 on 5 matching bases. TRBV23-1 is flagged as an ORF with uncertain function. The ends were cut back, 2 bases at V and 0 bases at J, with 11 bases in the middle. The CDR3 runs 16 residues. CDR3 in DNA: TGCGCCAGCAGTCAAGTGGGGGTCTTTAGCAATCAGCCCCAGCATTTT. Protein: CASSQVGVFSNQPQHF.

CDR3 bases: TGTGCCAGTAGTTACGGGGTCTACGAGCAGTACTTC. Protein product: CASSYGVYEQYF. This chain links TRBV19 with TRBJ2-7; a possible D gene is TRBD2 (5 bases). Trimming cost V 5 bases and J 3 bases, with 8 bases left between them. The CDR3 totals 12 residues. From germline, CDR1 is LNHDA and CDR2 SQIVND (reference sequence).

This chain connects TRBV7-2 to TRBJ2-3; 9 bases are a match to TRBD2. The V gene's germline CDR1 is SGHTA and CDR2 FQGNSA. V gave up 2 bases and J gave up 5 bases; unmatched junction bases: 2. The CDR3 is 14 amino acids. CDR3 protein: CASSLLLAGDTQYF. The CDR3 region has the DNA TGTGCCAGCAGCTTATTACTAGCGGGAGATACGCAGTATTTT.

The J gene is TRBJ2-1, the V gene TRBV5-1; possibly TRBD1 or TRBD2 for D (5 bases each). The CDR3 has 14 residues. Looked up from germline, CDR1 is SGHRS and CDR2 is YFSETQ. V lost 7 bases to trimming and J lost 3 bases, with 14 bases between them. CDR3 residues: CASSRDGGYNEQFF. As DNA, the CDR3 is TGCGCCAGCTCCCGGGACGGCGGCTACAATGAGCAGTTCTTC.

About this clone itself: One end of the junction fails to match germline, which may point to a read error. The CDR3: CASSLAGTAHSGNTIYF. DNA of the CDR3: TGTGCTAGCAGCTTGGCCGGGACAGCTCACTCTGGAAACACCATATATTTT. The J gene is TRBJ1-3, the V gene TRBV7-7, with TRBD1 matching over 7 bases. In germline, CDR1 is SSHAT, CDR2 FNYEAQ (reference sequence). The CDR3 length is 17 residues.

J is TRBJ2-1 and V is TRBV28, with a tentative D call TRBD1 (5 bases). The ends were cut back, 2 bases at V and 15 bases at J, with 17 bases in the middle. Germline V CDR1 and CDR2: MDHEN, SYDVKM. The length of the CDR3 is 13 residues. The CDR3 nucleotides read TGTGCCAGCAGTTTAGAACCAAGACTGGGGCTGTTCTTC. This sequence encodes CASSLEPRLGLFF.

This chain connects TRBV9 to TRBJ2-3; the match to TRBD2 covers 8 bases. The germline CDR1 and CDR2 sequences are SGDLS and YYNGEE. V was clipped by 3 bases and J by 4 bases; unmatched bases: 10. CDR3 size: 16 residues. DNA for the CDR3: TGTGCCAGCAGCGGCCTAAGCGGGAGTCTAGCAGATACGCAGTATTTT. This translates into CASSGLSGSLADTQYF.

The chain is built from TRBV15 and TRBJ2-1; perhaps TRBD2 as D (6 bases). Germline V gene data show CDR1 as LNHNV and CDR2 as YYDKDF (reference sequence). The CDR3 totals 18 residues. V was clipped by 1 base and J by 4 bases, with 20 bases between them. CDR3 nucleotide sequence: TGTGCCACCAGCAGAGGAGATTTTGTGGGAGGTCAATACAATGAGCAGTTCTTC. Amino acid sequence: CATSRGDFVGGQYNEQFF.

This rearrangement joins TRBV4-3 to TRBJ2-7; no reliable D call. The CDR3 covers 14 residues. V was clipped by 0 bases and J by 1 base, with 7 bases between them. Germline V gives CDR1 LGHNA, CDR2 YSLEER. The CDR3 region is CASSQDLVSYEQYF. CDR3 DNA sequence: TGCGCCAGCAGCCAAGATTTGGTTTCCTACGAGCAGTACTTC.

The CDR3 protein is CASLTGGAGTGELFF. The CDR3, as DNA: TGCGCCAGTCTTACAGGGGGCGCCGGCACCGGGGAGCTGTTTTTT. The J gene is TRBJ2-2, the V gene TRBV5-1, with 9 positions matching TRBD1. The CDR3 totals 15 residues. Germline V gene data show CDR1 as SGHRS and CDR2 as YFSETQ. J was trimmed by 4 bases and V by 8 bases; bases with no gene match: 9.

This clone has just a few counts. The rearrangement joins TRBV27 to TRBJ2-2, with D possibly TRBD2 on 7 matching bases. This CDR3 has 17 residues. The V gene's germline CDR1 is MNHEY and CDR2 SMNVEV (reference sequence). V was shortened by 6 bases and J by 4 bases, with 21 bases between the two germline ends. For the CDR3, the DNA is TGTGCCAGCAGGGACCGGGCCGCGGGGGCGGGCACCGGGGAGCTGTTTTTT. Protein: CASRDRAAGAGTGELFF.

The rearrangement uses TRBV7-3 and TRBJ2-1; 10 positions match TRBD2. The CDR3 has 15 residues. Trimming took 5 bases from V and 3 from J; bases not matched to a gene: 4. Germline V gene sequence: CDR1 SGHTA, CDR2 FQGTGA. In nucleotides, the CDR3 is TGTGCCAGCAGCCCCAGCGGGGGGGGCTACAATGAGCAGTTCTTC. Its protein product is CASSPSGGGYNEQFF.

This rearrangement joins TRBV29-1 to TRBJ2-1, with 7 bases lining up with TRBD2. CDR3 length: 12 residues. The junction had 7 bases not matched to a gene; V was cut back by 7 bases and J by 7 bases. Germline loops: CDR1 SQVTM, CDR2 ANQGSEA. As DNA, the CDR3 is TGCAGCGCCCTCGGGGAGGGGAATGAGCAGTTCTTC. Encoded protein: CSALGEGNEQFF.

The V gene is TRBV11-1, the J gene TRBJ2-7, with 10 nucleotides matching TRBD2. The germline CDR1 and CDR2 sequences are SGHAT and FQDESV (reference sequence). The CDR3 has 13 amino acids. V lost 6 bases, J lost 3 bases, and 2 bases stayed unmatched. The CDR3 nucleotides are TGTGCCAGCAGGCCTAGCGGGAGCTACGAGCAGTACTTC. Translation gives CASRPSGSYEQYF.

This chain links TRBV27 with TRBJ2-1; maybe TRBD1 (5 bases). This CDR3 region has 15 residues. Trimming stripped 3 bases from V and 3 bases from J, with 12 bases between. Germline V CDR1 and CDR2: MNHEY, SMNVEV (reference sequence). Here the CDR3 DNA reads TGTGCCAGCAGTTTGTCCAGGGCGGTCTACAATGAGCAGTTCTTC. Encoded protein: CASSLSRAVYNEQFF.

The chain's CDR3 is CASSPQGSSGNTIYF. CDR3 bases: TGTGCCAGCAGCCCACAGGGGTCCTCTGGAAACACCATATATTTT. The chain is built from TRBV27 and TRBJ1-3; 7 bases agree with TRBD1. V lost 6 bases to trimming and J lost 0 bases; unmatched junction nucleotides: 5. CDR3 size: 15 residues. Germline CDR1 reads MNHEY; CDR2 reads SMNVEV (reference sequence).